The sequence of this T cell receptor beta chain was determined in a study of blood T cell repertoires in COVID-19. Study-wide context: Sites across the United States, Italy and Spain contributed samples from acute and convalescent COVID-19.

This clone was seen just once. Germline loops: CDR1 SGHAT, CDR2 FQNNGV. Trimming at V came to 0 bases and at J to 3 bases, leaving 10 bases not matched to a gene. CDR3 length: 19 amino acids. Original processing methods: Reference gene primers were amplified, and this amplification served to estimate nucleated cell counts. Clones were read by immunoSEQ multiplex PCR, and TCRdb kept only the in-frame ones, dropping some. D and trimming come from the DNA, and the V and J calls and clone size come from that table. The data contain just under 65,000 clones, more than 70% of them singletons. The sample comprised peripheral blood. This TCR came from a human donor in a cohort sampled during active COVID-19. V usage is TRBV11-2 and J usage is TRBJ2-3, with 12 nucleotides matching TRBD2. The CDR3 nucleotides are TGTGCCAGCAGCTTAGATCGGGTAGGACTAGCGGGGAAAACAGATACGCAGTATTTT. This encodes CASSLDRVGLAGKTDTQYF.